These T cell receptor beta chains were read from a single sample in a study of shared clonotypes between healthy human individuals. TCRdb's copy holds only in-frame clones and misses some; the assay was immunoSEQ multiplex PCR. The sample has approximately 1.9 million clones; just under 95% are singletons. The sequenced sample consisted of naive CD8+ T cells from PBMCs. Source of these receptors: a man in his late teens or twenties in good health. Some clones in this sample may be carry-over from other donors' samples. CDR3s include the opening cysteine and the closing phenylalanine or tryptophan. The D gene is left open where the match is weak. Expanded clones get a size class; other rows say once, few or many, or leave the size out.

CDR3 length,J gene,D gene,clone size,V gene,CDR3 DNA,CDR3 protein
14,TRBJ1-1,NA,NA,TRBV19,TGTGCCAGTAGTATCGGGGAAGTAGGAACTGAAGCTTTCTTT,CASSIGEVGTEAFF
16,TRBJ2-7,TRBD2,NA,TRBV28,TGTGCCAGCAGCCCACTAGCGGCCCTTCAATCCTACGAGCAGTACTTC,CASSPLAALQSYEQYF
15,TRBJ2-7,TRBD1,NA,TRBV18,TGTGCCAGCTCCCGCCGGGACAGAATGTATGACGAGCAGTACTTC,CASSRRDRMYDEQYF
14,TRBJ1-1,NA,NA,TRBV5-6,TGTGCCAGCAGCTTGGAGGGGGTGGCCACTGAAGCTTTCTTT,CASSLEGVATEAFF
13,TRBJ1-5,NA,few,TRBV27,TGTGCCAGCGGACTCGGGTTAGGTCAGCCCCAGCATTTT,CASGLGLGQPQHF
16,TRBJ2-5,TRBD1,NA,TRBV2,TGTGCCAGCAGTCACCCACCGGGGACAGGGAAAGAGACCCAGTACTTC,CASSHPPGTGKETQYF
12,TRBJ1-1,NA,NA,TRBV7-9,TGTGCCAGCAGCTTAGCGGGGGATGAAGCTTTCTTT,CASSLAGDEAFF
13,TRBJ1-5,NA,NA,TRBV7-3,TGTGCCAGCAGCTTAACCCTAAATCAGCCCCAGCATTTT,CASSLTLNQPQHF
13,TRBJ1-1,TRBD1,NA,TRBV7-3,TGTGCCAGCAGCTCTGACTCACAGGGGGAAGCTTTCTTT,CASSSDSQGEAFF
15,TRBJ2-7,NA,once,TRBV9,TGTGCCAGCAGCGTAGCGGGAGCGCCGACCTACGAGCAGTACTTC,CASSVAGAPTYEQYF
18,TRBJ2-7,TRBD1,NA,TRBV27,TGTGCCAGCAGTTTATCGACCCCGGGAGGGACAGGGGGATACGAGCAGTACTTC,CASSLSTPGGTGGYEQYF